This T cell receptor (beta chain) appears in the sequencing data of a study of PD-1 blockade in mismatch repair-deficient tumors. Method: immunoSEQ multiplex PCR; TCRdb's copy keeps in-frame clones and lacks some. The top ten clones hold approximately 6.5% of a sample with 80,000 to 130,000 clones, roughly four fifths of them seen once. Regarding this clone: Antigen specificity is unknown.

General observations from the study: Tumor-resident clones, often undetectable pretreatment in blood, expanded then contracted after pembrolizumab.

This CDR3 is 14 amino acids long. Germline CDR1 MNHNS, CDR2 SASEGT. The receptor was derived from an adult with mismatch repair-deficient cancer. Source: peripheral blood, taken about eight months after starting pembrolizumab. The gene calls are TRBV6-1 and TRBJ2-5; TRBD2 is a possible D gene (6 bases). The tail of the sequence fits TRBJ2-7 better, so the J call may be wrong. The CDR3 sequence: CASSVGGVSYEQYF. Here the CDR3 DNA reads TGTGCCAGCAGTGTCGGAGGGGTCTCCTACGAGCAGTACTTC.